One and the same sample provided the 15 T cell receptor beta chains below, sequenced in a study of shared clonotypes between healthy human individuals. Naive CD8 cells lacked CD45RO, underwent positive selection for CCR7 and left out terminally differentiated effector memory CD45RA+ cells. Assay: immunoSEQ multiplex PCR; the TCRdb copy retains only in-frame clones and omits some. The table shows about 2.1 million clones, with around 93% occurring only once. The sample comprised naive CD8+ T cells from PBMCs. These receptors were taken from a man in his late teens or twenties in good health. Some clones in this sample may be carry-over from other donors' samples.

The chain has TRBV28 and TRBJ2-7; D ambiguous. Germline V lookup: CDR1 MDHEN, CDR2 SYDVKM. The CDR3 is made up of 15 amino acids. Trimming cost V 3 bases and J 0 bases, with 12 bases left between them. CDR3 DNA sequence: TGTGCCAGCAGTTTCAGCAACCTCATCTCCTACGAGCAGTACTTC. Amino acid sequence: CASSFSNLISYEQYF.

The V and J genes are TRBV7-5 and TRBJ2-7; the tabulated D call, TRBD1, remains unverified against the DNA. TRBV7-5 is termed a pseudogene. This CDR3 is built from 18 residues. CDR3 loop: CVRSLLTHPGQGAYEQYF. DNA for the CDR3: TGTGTCAGAAGCTTACTCACTCACCCGGGACAGGGGGCCTACGAGCAGTACTTC.

The V call is TRBV5-1, the J call TRBJ1-1; D gene ambiguous. This CDR3 has 11 amino acids. CDR1 is SGHRS and CDR2 is YFSETQ in the germline V gene. Between the trimmed V and J ends, which lost 4 bases and 3 bases, there was a span of 4 bases. The chain's CDR3 is CASSGDTEAFF. The CDR3 DNA follows: TGCGCCAGCAGCGGGGACACTGAAGCTTTCTTT.

The chain joins TRBV28 to TRBJ2-7; a weak D match, TRBD1 (5 bases). The CDR3 is made up of 17 amino acids. Per the germline V gene, CDR1 is MDHEN and CDR2 is SYDVKM. Trimming took off 5 bases at V and 0 bases at J, with 20 bases between the two ends. The CDR3 DNA reads TGTGCCAGCAGTCTTACTACCAGGGTATTACCCTCCTACGAGCAGTACTTC. Residues: CASSLTTRVLPSYEQYF. Complete variable domain (other parts from reference TRBV28 and TRBJ2-7): DVKVTQSSRYLVKRTGEKVFLECVQDMDHENMFWYRQDPGLGLRLIYFSYDVKMKEKGDIPEGYSVSREKKERFSLILESASTNQTSMYLCASSLTTRVLPSYEQYFGPGTRLTVT.

The chain combines TRBV15 with TRBJ2-4; TRBD2 is a possible D gene (6 bases). The V gene lost 8 bases and the J gene lost 7 bases, with 24 bases spanning the gap. Germline V lookup: CDR1 LNHNV, CDR2 YYDKDF (reference sequence). The CDR3 sequence is 16 residues long. CDR3 bases: TGTGCCACCTCCTTCGATCATGGGACTCTCAGGAACATTCAGTACTTC. Translation gives CATSFDHGTLRNIQYF.

V and J are TRBV13 and TRBJ1-1; D unclear. CDR3 length: 14 amino acids. Germline V gene lookup returns CDR1 PRHDT and CDR2 FYEKMQ (reference sequence). V was trimmed by 5 bases and J by 3 bases, leaving 13 bases between them. CDR3 in DNA: TGTGCCAGCAGCCTCCTGACCCGGGACACTGAAGCTTTCTTT. Translated: CASSLLTRDTEAFF.

The chain couples TRBV7-8 to TRBJ2-5, with D maybe TRBD2 (5 bases). Trimming took 2 bases from V and 5 from J, leaving 15 bases between them. CDR3 size: 15 residues. The germline V gene has CDR1 SGHVS and CDR2 FQNEAQ. The chain's CDR3 is CASSLTRLPRETQYF. The DNA for the CDR3 is TGTGCCAGCAGCTTAACCCGACTACCACGGGAGACCCAGTACTTC.

The V gene is TRBV27, the J gene TRBJ2-7, with TRBD1 matching over 8 bases. This CDR3 is built from 15 residues. The V gene end was trimmed by 2 bases and the J gene end by 7 bases; junction bases not matched to a gene: 10. CDR1 is MNHEY, CDR2 SMNVEV, per germline (reference sequence). Here the CDR3 reads CASSLGGRGQREQYF. The DNA of the CDR3 is TGTGCCAGCAGTTTAGGGGGCAGGGGGCAGAGGGAGCAGTACTTC.

This chain links TRBV2 with TRBJ2-3, with D uncertain. This CDR3 has 15 residues. V was shortened by 3 bases and J by 2 bases, with 12 bases between the two germline ends. Per the germline V gene, CDR1 is SNHLY and CDR2 is FYNNEI. The CDR3 region has the DNA TGTGCCAGCAGTGAGTGGCTGACCGACACAGATACGCAGTATTTT. As protein: CASSEWLTDTDTQYF.

This chain links TRBV30 with TRBJ2-3; D may match TRBD1 or TRBD2 (5 bases each). The CDR3 length is 16 residues. CDR1 and CDR2 from the germline V gene are GTSNPN and SVGIG (reference sequence). V gave up 3 bases and J gave up 1 base, with 17 bases separating them. The CDR3 sequence is CAWSEVGAGGTDTQYF. CDR3 DNA sequence: TGTGCCTGGAGCGAAGTCGGGGCCGGGGGCACAGATACGCAGTATTTT.

J is TRBJ2-1 and V is TRBV19; D possibly uses TRBD1 or TRBD2 (5 bases each). The V gene lost 8 bases and the J gene lost 0 bases, with 8 bases spanning the gap. The CDR3 is 13 residues long. Germline V gene sequence: CDR1 LNHDA, CDR2 SQIVND (reference sequence). CDR3 nucleotides: TGTGCCAGTCTGGGGGACTCCTACAATGAGCAGTTCTTC. It encodes CASLGDSYNEQFF.

The V call is TRBV7-9, the J call TRBJ1-2; D is ambiguous. The CDR3 runs 17 residues. The ends were cut back, 1 base at V and 3 bases at J, with 18 bases in the middle. Germline V gives CDR1 SEHNR, CDR2 FQNEAQ (reference sequence). The CDR3 spells CASSLGLATTRYYGYTF. The CDR3, as DNA: TGTGCCAGCAGCTTAGGCTTGGCAACCACACGGTACTATGGCTACACCTTC.

The V and J genes are TRBV11-2 and TRBJ2-5, with no clear D. V lost 4 bases and J 5 bases, leaving 14 bases between the germline ends. The CDR3 is made up of 14 amino acids. Germline V CDR1 and CDR2: SGHAT, FQNNGV. CDR3 protein: CASSYGLEEETQYF. For the CDR3, the DNA is TGTGCCAGCAGCTACGGTCTAGAGGAGGAGACCCAGTACTTC.

V gene TRBV10-2 combines with J gene TRBJ2-1; the match to TRBD2 covers 12 bases. CDR1 WSHSY and CDR2 SAAADI come from the germline V gene. The V and J ends lost 6 bases and 3 bases, in that order; junction bases with no gene match: 9. This CDR3 spans 17 amino acids. In DNA, the CDR3 is TGCGCCAGCAGCGAAAGACTAGCGGGAGTCATCTACAATGAGCAGTTCTTC. Translated: CASSERLAGVIYNEQFF.

The J gene is TRBJ2-5, the V gene TRBV19; no definite D call. Per the germline V gene, CDR1 is LNHDA and CDR2 is SQIVND (reference sequence). Trimming took off 7 bases at V and 0 bases at J, with 12 bases between the two ends. This CDR3 is built from 14 residues. The CDR3 nucleotides read TGTGCCAGTAAGATGGCAGTGTACCAAGAGACCCAGTACTTC. Translating it yields CASKMAVYQETQYF.